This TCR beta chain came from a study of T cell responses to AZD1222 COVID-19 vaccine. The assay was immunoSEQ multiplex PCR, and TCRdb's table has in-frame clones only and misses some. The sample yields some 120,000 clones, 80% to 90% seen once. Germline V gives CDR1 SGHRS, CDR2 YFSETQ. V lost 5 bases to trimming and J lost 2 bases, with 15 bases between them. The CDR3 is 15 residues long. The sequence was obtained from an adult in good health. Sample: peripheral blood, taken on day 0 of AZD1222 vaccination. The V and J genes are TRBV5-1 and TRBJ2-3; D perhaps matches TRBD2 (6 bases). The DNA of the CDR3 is TGCGCCAGCAGGAGGGGAGGAGGGGACACAGATACGCAGTATTTT. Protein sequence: CASRRGGGDTDTQYF.